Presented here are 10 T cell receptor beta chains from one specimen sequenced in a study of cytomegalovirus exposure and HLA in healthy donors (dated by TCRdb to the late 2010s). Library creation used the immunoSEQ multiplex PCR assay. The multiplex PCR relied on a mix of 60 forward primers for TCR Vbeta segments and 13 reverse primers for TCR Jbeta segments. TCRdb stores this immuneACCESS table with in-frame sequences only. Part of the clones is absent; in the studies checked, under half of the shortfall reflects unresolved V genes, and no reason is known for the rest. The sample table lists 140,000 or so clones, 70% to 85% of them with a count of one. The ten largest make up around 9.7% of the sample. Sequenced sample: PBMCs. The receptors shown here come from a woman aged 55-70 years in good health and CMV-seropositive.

The CDR3 loop reads CASRIGTGDAEAFF. The CDR3 bases are TGTGCCAGCAGGATCGGGACAGGGGACGCTGAAGCTTTCTTT. The rearrangement links TRBV27 to TRBJ1-1; TRBD1 matches 10 bases. Germline V gene lookup returns CDR1 MNHEY and CDR2 SMNVEV (reference sequence). V dropped 6 bases and J dropped 6; count of bases not matched to a gene: 7. The CDR3 has 14 residues.

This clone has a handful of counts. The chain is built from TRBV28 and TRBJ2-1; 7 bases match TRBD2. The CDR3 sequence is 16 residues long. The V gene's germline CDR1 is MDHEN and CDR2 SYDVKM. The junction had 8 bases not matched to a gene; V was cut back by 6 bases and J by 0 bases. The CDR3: CASRTSGALSYNEQFF. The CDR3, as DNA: TGTGCCAGCAGGACGAGCGGGGCCCTCTCCTACAATGAGCAGTTCTTC.

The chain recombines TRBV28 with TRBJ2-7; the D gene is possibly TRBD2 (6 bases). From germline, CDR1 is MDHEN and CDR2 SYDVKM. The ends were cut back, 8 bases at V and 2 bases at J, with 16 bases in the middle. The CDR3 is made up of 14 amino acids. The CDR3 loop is CASAPGSYPYEQYF. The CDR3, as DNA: TGTGCCAGCGCTCCCGGGAGTTACCCCTACGAGCAGTACTTC.

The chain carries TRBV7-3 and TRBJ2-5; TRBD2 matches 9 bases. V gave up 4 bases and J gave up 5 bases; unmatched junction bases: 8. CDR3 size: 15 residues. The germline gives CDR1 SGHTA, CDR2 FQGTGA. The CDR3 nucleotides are TGTGCCAGCAGCTCAAGGGGACTAGCCCGTGAGACCCAGTACTTC. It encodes CASSSRGLARETQYF.

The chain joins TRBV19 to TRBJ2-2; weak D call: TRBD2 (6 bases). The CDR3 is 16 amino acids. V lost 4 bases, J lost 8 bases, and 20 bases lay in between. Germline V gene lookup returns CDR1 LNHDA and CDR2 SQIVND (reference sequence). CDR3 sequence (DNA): TGTGCCAGTAGTACCGAGCGGGTTGAACACCGGGGGGAGCTGTTTTTT. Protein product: CASSTERVEHRGELFF.

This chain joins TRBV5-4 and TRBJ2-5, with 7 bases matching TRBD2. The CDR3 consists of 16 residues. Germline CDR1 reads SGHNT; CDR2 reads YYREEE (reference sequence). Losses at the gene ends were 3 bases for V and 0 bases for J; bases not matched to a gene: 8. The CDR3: CASSSPYTSDQETQYF. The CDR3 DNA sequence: TGTGCCAGCAGCTCACCCTACACTAGCGACCAAGAGACCCAGTACTTC.

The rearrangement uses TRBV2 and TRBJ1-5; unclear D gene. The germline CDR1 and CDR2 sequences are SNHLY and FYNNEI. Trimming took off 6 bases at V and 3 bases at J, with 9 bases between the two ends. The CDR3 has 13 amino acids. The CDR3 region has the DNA TGTGCCAGCAGGAACTCTCCCAATCAGCCCCAGCATTTT. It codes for CASRNSPNQPQHF.

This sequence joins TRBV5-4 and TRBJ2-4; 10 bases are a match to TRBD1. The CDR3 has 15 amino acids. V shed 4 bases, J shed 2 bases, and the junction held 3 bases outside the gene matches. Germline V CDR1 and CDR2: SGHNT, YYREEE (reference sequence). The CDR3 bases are TGTGCCAGCAGCCCGGGACAGGGGTCCAAAAACATTCAGTACTTC. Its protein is CASSPGQGSKNIQYF.

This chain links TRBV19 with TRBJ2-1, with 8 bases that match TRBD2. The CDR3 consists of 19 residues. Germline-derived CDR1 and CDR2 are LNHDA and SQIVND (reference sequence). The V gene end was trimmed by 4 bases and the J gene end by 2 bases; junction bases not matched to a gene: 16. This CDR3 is CASSTAGGRREEAYNEQFF. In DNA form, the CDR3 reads TGTGCCAGTAGTACCGCCGGGGGGAGGCGGGAGGAGGCCTACAATGAGCAGTTCTTC.

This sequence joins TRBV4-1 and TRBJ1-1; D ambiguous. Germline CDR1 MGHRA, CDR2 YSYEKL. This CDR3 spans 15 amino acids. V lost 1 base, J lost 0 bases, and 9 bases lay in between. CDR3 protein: CASSQGGGVNTEAFF. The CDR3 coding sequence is TGCGCCAGCAGCCAAGGTGGAGGAGTGAACACTGAAGCTTTCTTT.